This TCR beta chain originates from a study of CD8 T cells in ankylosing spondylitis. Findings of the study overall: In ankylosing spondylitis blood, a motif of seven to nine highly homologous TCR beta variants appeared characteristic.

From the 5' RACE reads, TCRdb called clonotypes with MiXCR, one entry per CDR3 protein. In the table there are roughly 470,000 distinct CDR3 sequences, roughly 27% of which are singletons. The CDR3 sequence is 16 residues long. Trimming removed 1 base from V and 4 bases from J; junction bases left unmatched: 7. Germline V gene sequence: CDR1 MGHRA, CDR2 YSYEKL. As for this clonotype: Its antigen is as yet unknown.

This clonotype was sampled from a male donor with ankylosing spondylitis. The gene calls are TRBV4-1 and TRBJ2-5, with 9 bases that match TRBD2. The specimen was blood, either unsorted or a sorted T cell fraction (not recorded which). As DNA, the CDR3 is TGCGCCAGCAGCCAAGGGACCGCGGGGGGGATAGAGACCCAGTACTTC. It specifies CASSQGTAGGIETQYF.